These 29 T cell receptor beta chains came from one sample sequenced in a study of T cell responses to AZD1222 COVID-19 vaccine. Only in-frame clones appear in the TCRdb table, and some are missing; sequencing was by immunoSEQ multiplex PCR. This table holds 150,000 to 200,000 clones, 88% found once. The specimen was peripheral blood, collected on day 0 of AZD1222 vaccination. The receptor set was obtained from an adult in good health.

This clone was recorded once. The chain carries TRBV2 and TRBJ2-7, with D uncertain. V lost 6 bases and J lost 5, with 8 bases in between. The CDR3 runs 11 residues. Germline V gene sequence: CDR1 SNHLY, CDR2 FYNNEI. The DNA for the CDR3 is TGTGCCAGCAGGAGGTGGGACGAGCAGTACTTC. Translation gives CASRRWDEQYF.

This clone was observed once. The V and J genes are TRBV6-5 and TRBJ1-1, with unresolved D. Germline assignment: CDR1 MNHEY and CDR2 SVGAGI. This CDR3 contains 13 residues. Trimming took 4 bases from V and 0 from J, leaving 6 bases between them. The CDR3 DNA sequence: TGTGCCAGCAGTTTTGTGATGAACACTGAAGCTTTCTTT. This gives the protein CASSFVMNTEAFF.

The V and J genes are TRBV3-1 (or the pseudogene TRBV3-2) and TRBJ2-1, with 12 bases fitting TRBD2. Per the germline V gene, CDR1 is LGHDT and CDR2 is YNNKEL (reference sequence). This CDR3 spans 18 amino acids. The V gene end was trimmed by 1 base and the J gene end by 6 bases; junction bases not matched to a gene: 10. The DNA for the CDR3 is TGTGCCAGCAGCCAAGTACGTACTAGCGGGAGGAACCGCAATGAGCAGTTCTTC. Protein product: CASSQVRTSGRNRNEQFF.

This chain connects TRBV21-1 to TRBJ1-5. TRBV21-1 is a documented pseudogene. The CDR3 totals 17 residues. CDR3 in DNA: TGTGCCAGCAGCGCTCCGGGGCCCAGGGATCGGGATCAGCCCCAGCATTTT. As protein: CASSAPGPRDRDQPQHF.

This clone came up a few times. The chain uses TRBV3-1 (or the pseudogene TRBV3-2) and TRBJ1-4; 10 bases fit TRBD1. Trimming removed 0 bases from V and 8 bases from J; junction bases left unmatched: 9. This CDR3 is built from 17 residues. The germline gives CDR1 LGHDT, CDR2 YNNKEL (reference sequence). CDR3 region: CASSQEGAGTGVEKLFF. The CDR3 coding sequence is TGTGCCAGCAGCCAAGAGGGAGCGGGGACAGGGGTCGAAAAACTGTTTTTT.

The chain recombines TRBV6-6 with TRBJ1-2; D not resolved. Per germline, CDR1 MNHNY and CDR2 SVGAGI (reference sequence). The CDR3 has 15 residues. V lost 1 base to trimming and J lost 4 bases, with 13 bases between them. The CDR3: CASSYFGEPTYGYTF. The CDR3 nucleotides read TGTGCCAGCAGTTACTTTGGCGAACCAACCTATGGCTACACCTTC.

Here the CDR3 reads CASYTRQGETQYF. The CDR3 bases are TGTGCCAGCTACACCCGCCAGGGGGAGACCCAGTACTTC. The chain joins TRBV12-3 or TRBV12-4 to TRBJ2-5, with D perhaps TRBD1 (6 bases). This CDR3 is 13 amino acids long. The V and J ends lost 8 bases and 5 bases respectively, with 15 bases between them.

There are a few counts of this clone. The chain is built from TRBV30 and TRBJ1-6; maybe TRBD1 (5 bases). The CDR3 has 16 residues. The germline V gene encodes CDR1 GTSNPN and CDR2 SVGIG (reference sequence). Trimming cost V 1 base and J 6 bases, with 16 bases left between them. The CDR3 DNA reads as TGTGCCTGGAGTGCGACGTTGGGGGGGGGTAATTCACCCCTCCACTTT. Translation: CAWSATLGGGNSPLHF.

This clone was recorded a few times. Here the CDR3 DNA reads TGTGCCAGCAGCACCGACAGTAACTATGGCTACACCTTC. Protein product: CASSTDSNYGYTF. The V and J genes are TRBV5-4 and TRBJ1-2, with D tentatively TRBD1 (5 bases). Deletions cut 4 bases from V and 1 base from J, with 8 bases between. The CDR3 length is 13 residues. Germline V CDR1 and CDR2: SGHNT, YYREEE (reference sequence).

The gene calls are TRBV15 and TRBJ1-4; TRBD1 might be the D (5 bases). Germline CDR1 LNHNV, CDR2 YYDKDF (reference sequence). V was trimmed by 0 bases and J by 7 bases, leaving 18 bases between them. The CDR3 runs to 17 residues. CDR3 in amino acids: CATSRDRGRAKSEKLFF. The DNA of the CDR3 is TGTGCCACCAGCAGAGATCGCGGCAGGGCGAAAAGTGAAAAACTGTTTTTT.

The chain links TRBV20-1 to TRBJ1-3; D uncertain. The V gene lost 3 bases and the J gene lost 2 bases, with 11 bases spanning the gap. The germline V gene has CDR1 DFQATT and CDR2 SNEGSKA (reference sequence). The CDR3 totals 14 residues. The CDR3 region is CSASPTEAGNTIYF. In DNA, the CDR3 is TGCAGTGCTAGTCCGACGGAGGCTGGAAACACCATATATTTT.

The J gene is TRBJ2-5, the V gene TRBV5-1, with 7 bases aligning to TRBD1. The V and J ends lost 1 base and 5 bases, in that order; junction bases with no gene match: 5. The CDR3 sequence is 14 residues long. The germline CDR1 and CDR2 sequences are SGHRS and YFSETQ. CDR3 in amino acids: CASSLTGASETQYF. CDR3 sequence (DNA): TGCGCCAGCAGCTTGACAGGGGCGTCGGAGACCCAGTACTTC.

The table lists this clone with many counts. A read error is possible here, since a much larger clone lies one base away. The chain uses TRBV6-4 and TRBJ2-3; 9 bases line up with TRBD2. Germline CDR1 is MRHNA and CDR2 is SNTAGT. The CDR3 has 16 residues. The CDR3 DNA sequence: TGTGCCAGCTGTGACGCCGCGGGGGGGACCACAGATACGCAGTATTTT. This codes for CASCDAAGGTTDTQYF.

Comments on this clone: The same CDR3 is also encoded by other DNA sequences in this sample. The chain links TRBV30 to TRBJ1-5, with D unresolved. Germline V gene sequence: CDR1 GTSNPN, CDR2 SVGIG (reference sequence). This CDR3 comprises 13 residues. V gave up 3 bases and J gave up 0 bases, with 6 bases separating them. The CDR3 DNA is TGTGCCTGGAGACGAGATAGCAATCAGCCCCAGCATTTT. It specifies CAWRRDSNQPQHF.

This chain uses TRBV29-1 with TRBJ2-2; TRBD2 aligns across 10 bases. The CDR3 spans 14 residues. Germline CDR1 is SQVTM and CDR2 is ANQGSEA. With 7 bases clipped from V and 4 bases from J, the junction kept 6 bases outside the gene matches. The chain's CDR3 is CSALAGGGTGELFF. DNA of the CDR3: TGCAGCGCTTTAGCGGGGGGTGGCACCGGGGAGCTGTTTTTT.

V and J are TRBV27 and TRBJ2-3, with 9 bases matching TRBD2. Trimming at V came to 5 bases and at J to 3 bases, leaving 12 bases not matched to a gene. This CDR3 contains 17 residues. Germline CDR1 and CDR2: MNHEY and SMNVEV (reference sequence). In nucleotides, the CDR3 is TGTGCCAGCAGTCCTTGGGGCGGGGGGGCTCTTACAGATACGCAGTATTTT. It encodes CASSPWGGGALTDTQYF.

The chain is built from TRBV6-1 and TRBJ1-2; D remains unclear. Per germline, CDR1 MNHNS and CDR2 SASEGT. V was shortened by 1 base and J by 4 bases, with 13 bases between the two germline ends. CDR3 length equals 15 residues. CDR3 nucleotide sequence: TGTGCCAGCAGTGAAGAGGGTCCCTTTGGCTATGGCTACACCTTC. It yields the protein CASSEEGPFGYGYTF.

The gene calls are TRBV30 and TRBJ1-1; D may be TRBD1 (6 bases). This CDR3 has 16 residues. V lost 7 bases to trimming and J lost 1 base, with 22 bases between them. Germline values: CDR1 GTSNPN, CDR2 SVGIG (reference sequence). CDR3 DNA sequence: TGTGCCTCCTCCCGGGGGCAGGCAAGACGGAACACTGAAGCTTTCTTT. Encoded protein: CASSRGQARRNTEAFF. Looking up the rest from reference TRBV30 and TRBJ1-1 gives the full variable domain: SQTIHQWPATLVQPVGSPLSLECTVEGTSNPNLYWYRQAAGRGLQLLFYSVGIGQISSEVPQNLSASRPQDRQFILSSKKLLLSDSGFYLCASSRGQARRNTEAFFGQGTRLTVV.

This clone was counted a single time. The chain couples TRBV5-4 to TRBJ1-6; 10 nucleotides align to TRBD1. Looked up from germline, CDR1 is SGHNT and CDR2 is YYREEE (reference sequence). The CDR3 runs to 17 residues. J gave up 6 bases and V 4 bases, and 10 bases lay outside the gene matches. In nucleotides, the CDR3 is TGTGCCAGCAGCAGCAGGACAGGGGGTTATTTTAATTCACCCCTCCACTTT. It encodes CASSSRTGGYFNSPLHF.

This clone was seen only a few times. The chain joins TRBV6-1 to TRBJ1-5, with D perhaps matching TRBD1 (5 bases). CDR1 is MNHNS, CDR2 SASEGT, per germline. V was trimmed by 2 bases and J by 4 bases, leaving 12 bases between them. The CDR3 loop spans 15 amino acids. The CDR3 loop reads CASSEPPQGNQPQHF. The CDR3 nucleotides are TGTGCCAGCAGTGAACCGCCTCAGGGTAATCAGCCCCAGCATTTT.

The chain has TRBV6-6 and TRBJ1-5, with D unresolved. Trimming stripped 4 bases from V and 3 bases from J, with 16 bases between. The CDR3 sequence is 16 residues long. Looked up from germline, CDR1 is MNHNY and CDR2 is SVGAGI (reference sequence). The chain's CDR3 is CASSLAGGRDNQPQHF. DNA for the CDR3: TGTGCCAGCAGTTTGGCTGGAGGGAGGGACAATCAGCCCCAGCATTTT.

The gene calls are TRBV7-2 and TRBJ1-2; 8 bases match TRBD1. Germline V gene lookup returns CDR1 SGHTA and CDR2 FQGNSA. The CDR3 extends over 15 amino acids. J lost 5 bases, V lost 4 bases, and 9 bases had no gene match. This CDR3 is CASSSPGTGEYGYTF. The CDR3 DNA reads TGTGCCAGCAGCTCTCCCGGGACAGGCGAATATGGCTACACCTTC.

This clone was seen a single time. The rearrangement joins TRBV19 to TRBJ1-5, with 7 bases lining up with TRBD1. CDR3 size: 14 residues. The V gene end was trimmed by 6 bases and the J gene end by 1 base; junction bases not matched to a gene: 3. Germline V gene data show CDR1 as LNHDA and CDR2 as SQIVND (reference sequence). The chain's CDR3 is CASRQGGSNQPQHF. CDR3 sequence (DNA): TGTGCCAGTAGGCAGGGGGGAAGCAATCAGCCCCAGCATTTT.

The chain carries TRBV29-1 and TRBJ1-1; no clear D gene. This CDR3 is 10 amino acids long. Trimming removed 6 bases at V and 6 bases at J, with 8 bases between. Germline V lookup: CDR1 SQVTM, CDR2 ANQGSEA. CDR3 coding DNA: TGCAGCGTCGGACTCCCTGAAGCTTTCTTT. Translated, it gives CSVGLPEAFF. The full variable domain, its missing parts supplied by reference TRBV29-1 and TRBJ1-1, is SAVISQKPSRDICQRGTSLTIQCQVDSQVTMMFWYRQQPGQSLTLIATANQGSEATYESGFVIDKFPISRPNLTFSTLTVSNMSPEDSSIYLCSVGLPEAFFGQGTRLTVV.

This sequence joins TRBV30 and TRBJ2-7; D might be TRBD2 (6 bases). Germline lookup yields CDR1 GTSNPN and CDR2 SVGIG (reference sequence). With 4 bases removed from V and 0 bases from J, the gap between germline ends came to 16 bases. The CDR3 is 15 amino acids. The CDR3 loop reads CAWIQSGGNSYEQYF. The DNA for the CDR3 is TGTGCCTGGATACAATCCGGGGGTAACTCCTACGAGCAGTACTTC.

The gene calls are TRBV7-2 and TRBJ1-6; D is undetermined. CDR1 is SGHTA and CDR2 is FQGNSA in the germline V gene. Trimming removed 1 base from V and 6 bases from J, with 7 bases in between. The CDR3 is 14 residues long. CDR3 bases: TGTGCCAGCAGCTTAGGGAACAGTAATTCACCCCTCCACTTT. Protein product: CASSLGNSNSPLHF.

The chain recombines TRBV6-2 or TRBV6-3 with TRBJ2-7; D gene ambiguous. Germline V gene data show CDR1 as MNHEY and CDR2 as SVGEGT. V lost 0 bases, J lost 2 bases, and 14 bases lay in between. This CDR3 spans 16 amino acids. CDR3: CASSYSPGPVPYEQYF. In DNA, the CDR3 is TGTGCCAGCAGTTACTCGCCGGGCCCAGTACCCTACGAGCAGTACTTC.

V and J are TRBV10-3 and TRBJ1-3; a weak D match, TRBD1 (5 bases). V was trimmed by 5 bases and J by 4 bases, leaving 12 bases between them. The CDR3 runs to 14 residues. Germline loops: CDR1 ENHRY, CDR2 SYGVKD. The CDR3 loop reads CAISLRESGNTIYF. The CDR3 region has the DNA TGTGCCATCAGTCTCAGGGAGTCGGGAAACACCATATATTTT.

This clone was found once. This sequence joins TRBV5-1 and TRBJ1-1; D might be TRBD1 (6 bases). Germline CDR1 and CDR2: SGHRS and YFSETQ. This CDR3 is 13 amino acids long. The V and J ends lost 7 bases and 1 base respectively, with 11 bases between them. As DNA, the CDR3 is TGCGCCAGCGGACAGATATCGAACACTGAAGCTTTCTTT. Translating gives CASGQISNTEAFF.